This TCR beta chain came from a study of blood T cell repertoires in COVID-19. Study background: Specimens from acute and convalescent COVID-19 originated in the United States, Italy and Spain.

The protocol was immunoSEQ multiplex PCR, while the TCRdb copy is restricted to in-frame clones and leaves out a portion. The data show fewer than 20,000 clones, with around nine tenths seen just once and around 48% held by the top ten. V was clipped by 0 bases and J by 5 bases; unmatched bases: 1. CDR1 and CDR2 from the germline V gene are LGHNT and FRNRAP. The CDR3 runs to 14 residues. The chain joins TRBV12-5 to TRBJ1-5; 7 bases agree with TRBD1. This TCR was sampled from a human donor in a cohort sampled during active COVID-19. The source material was peripheral blood. CDR3 bases: TGTGCTAGTGGTTTGGTAGGGGGCTATCAGCCCCAGCATTTT. It yields the protein CASGLVGGYQPQHF.